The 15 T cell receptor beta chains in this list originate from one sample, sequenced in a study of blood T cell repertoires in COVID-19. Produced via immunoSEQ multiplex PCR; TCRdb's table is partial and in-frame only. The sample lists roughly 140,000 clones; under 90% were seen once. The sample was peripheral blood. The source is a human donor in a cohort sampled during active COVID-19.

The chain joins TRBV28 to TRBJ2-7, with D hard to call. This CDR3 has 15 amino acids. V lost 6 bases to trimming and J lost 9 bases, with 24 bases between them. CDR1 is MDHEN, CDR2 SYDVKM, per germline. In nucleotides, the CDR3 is TGTGCCAGCAGCGCTTTAACGGGTAGGCCTGTGGGGCAGTACTTC. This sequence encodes CASSALTGRPVGQYF.

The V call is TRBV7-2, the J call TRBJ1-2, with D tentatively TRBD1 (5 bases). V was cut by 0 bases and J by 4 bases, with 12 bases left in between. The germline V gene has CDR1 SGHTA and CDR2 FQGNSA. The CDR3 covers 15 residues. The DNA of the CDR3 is TGTGCCAGCAGCTTAGCTGGTACAGGCGTCTATGGCTACACCTTC. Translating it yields CASSLAGTGVYGYTF. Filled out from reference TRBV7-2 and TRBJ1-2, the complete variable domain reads GAGVSQSPSNKVTEKGKDVELRCDPISGHTALYWYRQSLGQGLEFLIYFQGNSAPDKSGLPSDRFSAERTGGSVSTLTIQRTQQEDSAVYLCASSLAGTGVYGYTFGSGTRLTVV.

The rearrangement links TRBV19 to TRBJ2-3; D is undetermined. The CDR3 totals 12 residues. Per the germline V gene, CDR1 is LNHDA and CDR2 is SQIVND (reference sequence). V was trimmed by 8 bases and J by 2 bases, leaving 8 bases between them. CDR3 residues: CASRRSTDTQYF. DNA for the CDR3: TGTGCCAGTCGGCGGTCCACAGATACGCAGTATTTT.

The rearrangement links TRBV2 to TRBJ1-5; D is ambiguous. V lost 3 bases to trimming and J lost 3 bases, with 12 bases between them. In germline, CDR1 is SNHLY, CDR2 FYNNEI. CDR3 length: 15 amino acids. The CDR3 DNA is TGTGCCAGCAGTGATCGATCAGGCCCCAATCAGCCCCAGCATTTT. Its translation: CASSDRSGPNQPQHF.

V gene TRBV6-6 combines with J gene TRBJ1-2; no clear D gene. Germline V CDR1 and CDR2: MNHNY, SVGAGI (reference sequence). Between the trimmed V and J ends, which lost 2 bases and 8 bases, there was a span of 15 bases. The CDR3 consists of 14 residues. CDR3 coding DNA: TGTGCCAGCAGTTACGAGGGATGGGGTGACGGCTACACCTTC. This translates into CASSYEGWGDGYTF.

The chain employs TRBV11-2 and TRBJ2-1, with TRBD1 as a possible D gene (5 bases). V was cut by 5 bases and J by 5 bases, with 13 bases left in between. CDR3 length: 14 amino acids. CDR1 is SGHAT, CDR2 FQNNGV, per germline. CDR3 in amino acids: CASSPQIRDNEQFF. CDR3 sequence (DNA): TGTGCCAGCAGCCCGCAGATCAGGGACAATGAGCAGTTCTTC.

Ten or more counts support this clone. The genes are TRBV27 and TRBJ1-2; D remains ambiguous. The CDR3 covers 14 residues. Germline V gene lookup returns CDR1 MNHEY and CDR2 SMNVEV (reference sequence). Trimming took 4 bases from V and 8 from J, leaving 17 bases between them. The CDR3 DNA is TGTGCCAGCAGTTCATCTGACCTGGTGAGGGGCTACACCTTC. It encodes CASSSSDLVRGYTF.

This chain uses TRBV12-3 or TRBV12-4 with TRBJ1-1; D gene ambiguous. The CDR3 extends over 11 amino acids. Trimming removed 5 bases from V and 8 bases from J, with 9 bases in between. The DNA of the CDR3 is TGTGCCAGCAGTCGCAACCAGGAAGCTTTCTTT. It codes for CASSRNQEAFF.

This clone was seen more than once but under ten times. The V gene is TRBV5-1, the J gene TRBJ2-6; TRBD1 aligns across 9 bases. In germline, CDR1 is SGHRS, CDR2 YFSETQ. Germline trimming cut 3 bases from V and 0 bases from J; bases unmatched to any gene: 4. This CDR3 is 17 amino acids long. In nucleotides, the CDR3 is TGCGCCAGCAGCTGGGGGACAGGGAACTCTGGGGCCAACGTCCTGACTTTC. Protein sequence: CASSWGTGNSGANVLTF.

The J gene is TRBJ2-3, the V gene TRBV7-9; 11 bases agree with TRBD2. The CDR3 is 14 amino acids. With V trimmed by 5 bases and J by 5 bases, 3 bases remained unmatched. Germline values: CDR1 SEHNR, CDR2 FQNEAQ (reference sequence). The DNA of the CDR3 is TGTGCCAGCAGCCTTGGGACTAGCGGAGATACGCAGTATTTT. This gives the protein CASSLGTSGDTQYF.

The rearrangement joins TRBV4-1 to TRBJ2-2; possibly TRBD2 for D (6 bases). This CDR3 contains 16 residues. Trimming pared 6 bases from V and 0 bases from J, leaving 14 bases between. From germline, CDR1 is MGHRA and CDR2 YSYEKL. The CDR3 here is CASRGLPGANTGELFF. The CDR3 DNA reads TGCGCCAGCAGGGGACTCCCAGGAGCGAACACCGGGGAGCTGTTTTTT.

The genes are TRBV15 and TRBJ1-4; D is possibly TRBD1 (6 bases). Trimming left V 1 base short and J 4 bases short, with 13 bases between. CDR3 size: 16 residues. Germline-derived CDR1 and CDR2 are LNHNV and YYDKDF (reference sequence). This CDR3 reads CATSRATDSYNEKLFF. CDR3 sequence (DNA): TGTGCCACCAGCAGAGCCACGGACAGTTATAATGAAAAACTGTTTTTT.

CDR3 amino acids: CASSGGVSYEQYF. The DNA of the CDR3 is TGTGCCAGCAGTGGAGGGGTTTCCTACGAGCAGTACTTC. The chain couples TRBV11-3 to TRBJ2-7; tentative D call: TRBD2 (6 bases). Trimming removed 6 bases at V and 1 base at J, with 10 bases between. There are 13 residues in the CDR3. Germline V gives CDR1 SGHNT, CDR2 YENEEA.

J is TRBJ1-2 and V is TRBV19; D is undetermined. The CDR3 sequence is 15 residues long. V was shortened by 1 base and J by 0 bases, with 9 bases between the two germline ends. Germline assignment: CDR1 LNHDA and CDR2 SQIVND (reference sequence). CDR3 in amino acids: CASSIAAGANYGYTF. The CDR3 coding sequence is TGTGCCAGTAGTATAGCGGCAGGTGCTAACTATGGCTACACCTTC.

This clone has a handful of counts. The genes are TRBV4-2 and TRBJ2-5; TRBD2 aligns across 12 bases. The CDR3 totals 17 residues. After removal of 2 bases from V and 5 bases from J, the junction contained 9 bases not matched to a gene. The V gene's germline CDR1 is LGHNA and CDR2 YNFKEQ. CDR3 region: CASSQSGRTSGMETQYF. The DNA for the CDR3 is TGTGCCAGCAGCCAATCCGGACGGACTAGCGGGATGGAGACCCAGTACTTC.